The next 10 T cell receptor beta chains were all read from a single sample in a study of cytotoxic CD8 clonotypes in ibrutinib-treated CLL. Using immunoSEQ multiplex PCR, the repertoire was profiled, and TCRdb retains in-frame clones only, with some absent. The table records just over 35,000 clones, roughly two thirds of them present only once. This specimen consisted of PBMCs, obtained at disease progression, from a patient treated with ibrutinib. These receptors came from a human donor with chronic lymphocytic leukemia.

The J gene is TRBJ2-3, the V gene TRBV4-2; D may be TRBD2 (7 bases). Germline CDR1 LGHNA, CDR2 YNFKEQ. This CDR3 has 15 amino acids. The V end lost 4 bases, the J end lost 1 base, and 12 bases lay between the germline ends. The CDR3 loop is CASSLRGGCTDTQYF. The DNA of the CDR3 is TGTGCCAGCAGCCTTAGGGGGGGCTGCACAGATACGCAGTATTTT.

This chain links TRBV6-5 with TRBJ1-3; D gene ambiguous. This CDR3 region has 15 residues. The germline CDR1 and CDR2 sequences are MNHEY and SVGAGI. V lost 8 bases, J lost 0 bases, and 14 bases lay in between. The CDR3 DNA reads TGTGCCAGCGGCTCCGGGTTCAGCTCTGGAAACACCATATATTTT. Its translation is CASGSGFSSGNTIYF.

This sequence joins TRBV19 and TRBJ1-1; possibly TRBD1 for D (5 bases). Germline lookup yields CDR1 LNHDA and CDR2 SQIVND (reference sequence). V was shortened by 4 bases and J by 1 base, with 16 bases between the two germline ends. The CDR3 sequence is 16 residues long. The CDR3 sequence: CASSKAPLDRNTEAFF. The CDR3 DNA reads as TGTGCCAGTAGTAAGGCCCCACTTGACAGGAACACTGAAGCTTTCTTT. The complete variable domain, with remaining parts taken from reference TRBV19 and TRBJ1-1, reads DGGITQSPKYLFRKEGQNVTLSCEQNLNHDAMYWYRQDPGQGLRLIYYSQIVNDFQKGDIAEGYSVSREKKESFPLTVTSAQKNPTAFYLCASSKAPLDRNTEAFFGQGTRLTVV.

The CDR3: CASSLVQGYVDNSPLHF. CDR3 nucleotides: TGTGCCAGCAGCTTAGTTCAGGGGTATGTTGATAATTCACCCCTCCACTTT. This chain links TRBV11-3 with TRBJ1-6, with TRBD1 as a possible D gene (6 bases). V was shortened by 1 base and J by 5 bases, with 15 bases between the two germline ends. CDR3 length: 17 residues. Germline loops: CDR1 SGHNT, CDR2 YENEEA. The full variable domain, rest sourced from reference TRBV11-3 and TRBJ1-6, is EAGVVQSPRYKIIEKKQPVAFWCNPISGHNTLYWYLQNLGQGPELLIRYENEEAVDDSQLPKDRFSAERLKGVDSTLKIQPAELGDSAVYLCASSLVQGYVDNSPLHFGNGTRLTVT.

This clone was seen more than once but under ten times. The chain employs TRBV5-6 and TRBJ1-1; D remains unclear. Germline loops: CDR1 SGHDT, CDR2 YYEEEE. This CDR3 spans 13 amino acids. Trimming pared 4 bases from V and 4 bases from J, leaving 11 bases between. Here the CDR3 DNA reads TGTGCCAGCAGCCTGGGTCCTACCACTGAAGCTTTCTTT. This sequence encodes CASSLGPTTEAFF.

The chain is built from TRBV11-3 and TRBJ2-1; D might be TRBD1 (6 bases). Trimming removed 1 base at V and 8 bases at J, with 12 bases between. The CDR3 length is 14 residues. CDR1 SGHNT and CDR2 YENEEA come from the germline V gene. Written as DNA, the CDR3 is TGTGCCAGCAGCTTAGGGGGGCCGTCCGATGAGCAGTTCTTC. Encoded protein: CASSLGGPSDEQFF.

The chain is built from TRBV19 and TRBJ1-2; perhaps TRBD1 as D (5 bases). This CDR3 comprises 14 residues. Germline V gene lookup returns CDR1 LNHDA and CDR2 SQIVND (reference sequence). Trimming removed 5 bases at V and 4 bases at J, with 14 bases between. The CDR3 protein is CASSLGPWLYGYTF. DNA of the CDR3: TGTGCCAGTAGTCTGGGACCATGGCTCTATGGCTACACCTTC.

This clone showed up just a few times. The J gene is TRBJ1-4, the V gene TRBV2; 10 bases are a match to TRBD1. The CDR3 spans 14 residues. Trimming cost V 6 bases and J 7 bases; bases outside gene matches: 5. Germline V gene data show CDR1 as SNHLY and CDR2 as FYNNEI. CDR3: CASSATGGIEKLFF. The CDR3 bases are TGTGCCAGCAGCGCGACAGGGGGCATTGAAAAACTGTTTTTT.

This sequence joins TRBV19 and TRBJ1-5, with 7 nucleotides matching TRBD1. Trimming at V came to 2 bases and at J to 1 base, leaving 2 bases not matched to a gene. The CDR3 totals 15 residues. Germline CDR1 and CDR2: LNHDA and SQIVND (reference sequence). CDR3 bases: TGTGCCAGTAGTATATCCAGGGGGAGCAATCAGCCCCAGCATTTT. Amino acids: CASSISRGSNQPQHF.

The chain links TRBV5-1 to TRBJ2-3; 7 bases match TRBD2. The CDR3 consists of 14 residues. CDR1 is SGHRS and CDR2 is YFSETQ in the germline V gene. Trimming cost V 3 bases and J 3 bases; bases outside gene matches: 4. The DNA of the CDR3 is TGCGCCAGCAGCTCCGGACTAGAAACAGATACGCAGTATTTT. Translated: CASSSGLETDTQYF.